This TCR beta chain was profiled in a study of monozygotic twins with cystic fibrosis. Clones were read by immunoSEQ multiplex PCR, and TCRdb kept only the in-frame ones, dropping some. In the table there are about 17,000 clones, around 96% of which are singletons. The V segment lost 7 bases and the J segment 4 bases; nucleotides outside the gene matches: 8. Germline V lookup: CDR1 SNHLY, CDR2 FYNNEI. CDR3 length equals 15 residues. V gene TRBV2 combines with J gene TRBJ1-1; 11 nucleotides match TRBD1. Sequenced sample: blood. This TCR was recovered from a girl aged 2-9 years with cystic fibrosis. In DNA, the CDR3 is TGTGCCAGCATCGGACAGGGGGCTTTGTTCACTGAAGCTTTCTTT. As protein: CASIGQGALFTEAFF. Full variable domain (missing parts from reference TRBV2 and TRBJ1-1): EPEVTQTPSHQVTQMGQEVILRCVPISNHLYFYWYRQILGQKVEFLVSFYNNEISEKSEIFDDQFSVERPDGSNFTLKIRSTKLEDSAMYFCASIGQGALFTEAFFGQGTRLTVV.